This T cell receptor beta chain was sequenced during a study of T cells in Graves' hyperthyroidism and ophthalmopathy. Authors of the study amplified TCR beta CDR3 regions from RNA transcripts. First-round RT-PCR targeting the TCR CDR3 was performed with the HTBI primer set. TCRdb reanalysed the multiplex PCR reads using MiXCR and keeps one entry per CDR3 protein. The sample includes more than 300,000 distinct CDR3 sequences, less than 15% of them seen just once. Hyperthyroidism patients were newly diagnosed, had disease duration under 2 months, and were aged 18 to 65 years. Exclusion criteria comprised uncontrolled infection, other autoimmune disease, pregnancy or lactation. Every diagnosis used clinical symptoms, serum thyroxine and TRAb, thyroid ultrasound and orbital computed tomography. This CDR3 region has 19 residues. Per the germline V gene, CDR1 is SGHAT and CDR2 is FQNNGV. V shed 7 bases and J shed 2 bases, with 27 bases lying between them.

This clonotype was detected many times. The J gene is TRBJ2-1, the V gene TRBV11-2; TRBD2 might be the D (5 bases). Sequenced sample: blood. The sequence derives from a woman younger than 30 with Graves' hyperthyroidism. The CDR3 coding sequence is TGTGCCAGCACCACAATAAGGATGACGTCGGGGAAGACCTACAATGAGCAGTTCTTC. It is translated as CASTTIRMTSGKTYNEQFF.